Listed below are T cell receptor beta chains from one sample, sequenced in a study of patients and donors after allogeneic stem cell transplantation. Each CDR3 protein is one row after TCRdb ran MiXCR on the RT-PCR reads. The data contain roughly 41,000 distinct CDR3 sequences, about 31% of them seen just once; the ten biggest clones take up about two thirds. Sequencing was carried out using blood, either unsorted or a sorted T cell fraction (not recorded which). These TCRs come from a human donor who was either an allogeneic HSCT recipient or a stem cell or donor lymphocyte infusion donor (not recorded which). It is not recorded whose cells these are; they may come from a transplant donor. CDR3s include the opening cysteine and the closing phenylalanine or tryptophan. The D gene is left open where the match is weak. Size values are once, few and many counts, or a class for expanded clones, and some rows have none.

cdr3_length	v_call	j_call	clone_size	d_call	cdr3_aa	cdr3_nt
13	TRBV20-1	TRBJ1-1	NA	NA	CSARDSWDTEAFF	TGCAGTGCTAGAGACTCATGGGACACTGAAGCTTTCTTT
15	TRBV15	TRBJ1-3	few	NA	CATSREALGGNTIYF	TGTGCCACCAGCAGAGAGGCGTTAGGAGGAAACACCATATATTTT
14	TRBV12-3/TRBV12-4	TRBJ1-1	NA	TRBD1	CASSVDRGLTEAFF	TGTGCCAGCAGTGTGGACAGGGGGCTTACTGAAGCTTTCTTT
14	TRBV19	TRBJ2-7	NA	NA	CASSMIGYLYEQYF	TGTGCCAGTAGTATGATAGGATACCTCTACGAGCAGTACTTC
14	TRBV24-1	TRBJ2-3	NA	NA	CATSDRDGLRTQYF	TGTGCCACCAGTGACCGGGACGGCTTGAGGACGCAGTATTTT
16	TRBV4-3	TRBJ1-6	NA	TRBD1	CASSQDREGGFSPLHF	TGCGCCAGCAGCCAAGATCGGGAAGGGGGCTTTTCACCCCTCCACTTT
12	TRBV20-1	TRBJ1-2	NA	NA	CSASGGDYGYTF	TGCAGTGCGAGTGGGGGAGACTATGGCTACACCTTC
16	TRBV20-1	TRBJ1-1	few	TRBD1	CSARVGQGRPNTEAFF	TGCAGTGCTAGAGTGGGACAGGGAAGGCCCAACACTGAAGCTTTCTTT
15	TRBV12-3/TRBV12-4	TRBJ2-1	NA	NA	CASSSGLMDFYEQFF	TGTGCCAGCAGTTCGGGACTTATGGACTTCTACGAGCAGTTCTTC
15	TRBV10-3	TRBJ2-5	NA	NA	CAISEGILSGETQYF	TGTGCCATCAGTGAGGGGATTCTCAGCGGGGAGACCCAGTACTTC
16	TRBV5-1	TRBJ2-2	few	NA	CASSLGGRQNTGELFF	TGCGCCAGCAGCTTGGGGGGACGGCAGAACACCGGGGAGCTGTTTTTT
15	TRBV14	TRBJ1-4	few	NA	CASSQVGHWNEKLFF	TGTGCCAGCAGCCAAGTCGGCCATTGGAATGAAAAACTGTTTTTT
17	TRBV12-3/TRBV12-4	TRBJ1-2	few	NA	CASSLGGGLIANYGYTF	TGTGCCAGCAGTTTAGGGGGGGGCCTCATAGCTAACTATGGCTACACCTTC
12	TRBV12-3/TRBV12-4	TRBJ2-7	few	TRBD2	CASSRGLAGVYF	TGTGCCAGCAGTCGAGGACTAGCGGGAGTGTACTTC
14	TRBV6-5	TRBJ2-7	NA	NA	CASSYRDADYEQYF	TGTGCCAGCAGTTACAGGGACGCGGATTACGAGCAGTACTTC
16	TRBV21-1	TRBJ2-1	NA	NA	CASSVGGQSSYNEQFF	TGTGCCAGCAGCGTCGGCGGACAGAGCTCCTACAATGAGCAGTTCTTC
14	TRBV28	TRBJ1-3	few	NA	CASSWTVSGNTIYF	TGTGCCAGCAGTTGGACAGTCTCTGGAAACACCATATATTTT
15	TRBV6-5	TRBJ1-1	many	NA	CASSFYREGITEAFF	TGTGCCAGCAGTTTTTACAGGGAGGGGATCACTGAAGCTTTCTTT
19	TRBV5-1	TRBJ2-3	NA	TRBD2	CASSLAGRLAGVNTDTQYF	TGCGCCAGCAGCTTGGCCGGCCGACTAGCGGGGGTGAACACAGATACGCAGTATTTT
14	TRBV12-3/TRBV12-4	TRBJ2-1	NA	TRBD1	CASSLAGTGHEQFF	TGTGCCAGCAGTTTAGCCGGGACAGGGCATGAGCAGTTCTTC
13	TRBV10-2	TRBJ2-1	few	TRBD2	CAIGRGAYNEQFF	TGCGCGATTGGCCGGGGGGCCTACAATGAGCAGTTCTTC
14	TRBV30	TRBJ1-3	few	NA	CAWIKASSGNTIYF	TGTGCCTGGATTAAGGCTTCCTCTGGAAACACCATATATTTT
13	TRBV14	TRBJ1-1	many	NA	CASSQDFVGEAFF	TGTGCCAGCAGCCAAGATTTTGTGGGTGAAGCTTTCTTT
15	TRBV5-1	TRBJ2-7	few	NA	CASSLGWTRTYEQYF	TGCGCCAGCAGCTTGGGATGGACACGGACGTACGAGCAGTACTTC
13	TRBV15	TRBJ2-7	once	NA	CATSLTGIYEQYF	TGTGCCACCAGCCTCACCGGTATCTACGAGCAGTACTTC
18	TRBV21-1	TRBJ1-1	few	NA	CASSKETGPRGANTEAFF	TGTGCCAGCAGCAAAGAAACCGGCCCGCGGGGGGCGAACACTGAAGCTTTCTTT
12	TRBV20-1	TRBJ2-1	NA	TRBD1	CSAPGTGGEQFF	TGCAGTGCTCCCGGGACAGGGGGGGAGCAGTTCTTC
11	TRBV12-3/TRBV12-4	TRBJ1-5	few	NA	CASSGGQPQHF	TGTGCCAGCAGTGGGGGGCAGCCCCAGCATTTT
13	TRBV7-9	TRBJ2-7	NA	NA	CASRLGDSYEQYF	TGTGCCAGCAGACTCGGGGACTCCTACGAGCAGTACTTC
14	TRBV18	TRBJ2-1	NA	TRBD2	CASSGREWNNEQFF	TGTGCCAGCTCTGGGCGGGAGTGGAACAATGAGCAGTTCTTC
16	TRBV5-5	TRBJ1-6	few	NA	CASRVSGPFYNSPLHF	TGTGCCAGCAGGGTTTCAGGGCCTTTCTATAATTCACCCCTCCACTTT
13	TRBV6-5	TRBJ1-2	NA	NA	CASRRQENYGYTF	TGTGCCAGCAGACGACAGGAGAACTATGGCTACACCTTC
16	TRBV15	TRBJ1-1	NA	NA	CATSRPPTLGNTEAFF	TGTGCCACCAGCAGACCCCCGACCCTAGGGAACACTGAAGCTTTCTTT